The source of this T cell receptor (beta chain) is a study of PD-1 blockade in mismatch repair-deficient tumors. Turning to the study itself: Patients had about 13 mismatch repair-deficient cancer types and were previously treated and progressing.

TCRdb's copy holds only in-frame clones and misses some; the assay was immunoSEQ multiplex PCR. The table includes tens of thousands of clones, approximately 81% detected once. V lost 5 bases, J lost 2 bases, and 12 bases lay in between. CDR3 length: 14 residues. Germline CDR1 SGHAT, CDR2 FQNNGV. TCRs were sequenced from a few patients responding to pembrolizumab. V is TRBV11-2 and J is TRBJ1-2, with a weak D call TRBD1 (5 bases). Sequencing was performed on peripheral blood, taken 44 weeks after starting pembrolizumab. The sequence was obtained from an adult with mismatch repair-deficient cancer. CDR3 nucleotides: TGTGCCAGCAGCCGCCGGGACGGAAACTATGGCTACACCTTC. Amino acid sequence: CASSRRDGNYGYTF.